This TCR beta chain stems from a study of vaccination and CD4 T cells after COVID-19. Sequencing of the DNA from cultured CD4+ T cells was carried out with the Oncomine TCR Beta short-read assay. TCRdb reprocessed the PCR reads with MiXCR, giving one entry per CDR3 protein. The sample lists about 14,000 distinct CDR3 sequences; roughly 53% were seen once. Specified treatment: roughly 11-day PBMC culture with coronavirus spike peptide pools or control peptides (ViraFEST assay). It was on days 3 and 7 that half the medium was replaced with fresh IL-2 medium. The trim removed 6 bases at V and 13 bases at J, leaving 15 bases unmatched. The CDR3 runs to 14 residues. Germline loops: CDR1 DFQATT, CDR2 SNEGSKA (reference sequence). This clonotype was counted only a few times. Its antigen is not identified. Study-wide results and caveats: In convalescent patients, 304 of 307 vaccine-specific clones were mono-reactive for SARS-CoV-2 spike.

Sequences were derived from CD4+ T cells from blood, cultured in vitro, sampled before SARS-CoV-2 vaccination. J is TRBJ2-2 and V is TRBV20-1, with 9 bases that match TRBD2. The TCR originated in a human donor who had recovered from COVID-19. CDR3 nucleotide sequence: TGCAGTGCCCCAGGACTAGCGAACACCGGTGGGCTGTTTTTT. Translating gives CSAPGLANTGGLFF.